This T cell receptor beta chain was identified in a study of shared clonotypes between healthy human individuals. Notes on the study in general: Non-shared clonotypes displayed generation probabilities falling below those of clonotypes present in all four donors.

Trimming removed 0 bases from V and 0 bases from J, with 7 bases in between. This CDR3 spans 15 amino acids. The germline gives CDR1 SGHRS, CDR2 YFSETQ. The protocol was immunoSEQ multiplex PCR, while the TCRdb copy is restricted to in-frame clones and leaves out a portion. The table includes about a million clones, approximately 80% detected once. As regards this clone: Its target is unknown. Other DNA sequences in the sample encode the same CDR3.

The receptor's source is a man younger than 35 in good health. The chain employs TRBV5-1 and TRBJ2-1; D gene uncertain. The sample comprised memory CD4+ T cells sorted from blood. As for subset: CD45RA-negative fraction. As DNA, the CDR3 is TGCGCCAGCAGCTTGGAAGGAAACTCCTACAATGAGCAGTTCTTC. The encoded protein is CASSLEGNSYNEQFF.